What follows is one T cell receptor beta chain and its context. The data derive from a study of blood T cell repertoires in COVID-19. The V gene's germline CDR1 is SGHDT and CDR2 YYEEEE. Trimming at V came to 3 bases and at J to 6 bases, leaving 3 bases not matched to a gene. The CDR3 covers 14 residues. TCRdb's table, derived via immunoSEQ multiplex PCR, lists solely in-frame clones and lacks some. The data hold 110,000 to 150,000 clones, with 75% to 90% observed a single time. The clonotype originates from a human donor in a cohort sampled during active COVID-19. The V call is TRBV5-6, the J call TRBJ1-1; 12 bases agree with TRBD1. Sequenced sample: peripheral blood. The CDR3 sequence is CASSWDRGQSEAFF. CDR3 in DNA: TGTGCCAGCAGCTGGGACAGGGGGCAGTCTGAAGCTTTCTTT.